One sample yielded the 14 T cell receptor beta chains listed below, sequenced in a study of Ad26.COV2.S vaccination and SARS-CoV-2 variants. Measured with immunoSEQ multiplex PCR; TCRdb has only the in-frame clones, and not every one. The data contain 300,000 to 400,000 clones, more than 75% of them singletons. The treatment: roughly 20 received Ad26.COV2.S at low or high dose, single or two shots; 5 received placebo; per-sample allocation not given. Sampling was done on day 63 after the first vaccine or placebo injection. The source material was peripheral blood, sampled in a trial of Ad26.COV2.S vaccine versus placebo. Receptors were obtained from a person between 18 and 65 years old who received the Ad26.COV2.S COVID-19 vaccine or a placebo.

This clone came up once. The CDR3 here is CASSLGSGITYEQYF. CDR3 coding DNA: TGTGCCAGCAGCTTAGGGTCAGGGATTACCTACGAGCAGTACTTC. The V gene is TRBV11-2, the J gene TRBJ2-7; a possible D gene is TRBD1 (5 bases). The CDR3 has 15 amino acids. CDR1 and CDR2 (germline): SGHAT, FQNNGV. Trimming took 1 base from V and 2 from J, leaving 12 bases between them. Together with reference TRBV11-2 and TRBJ2-7, the CDR3 gives the full variable domain: EAGVAQSPRYKIIEKRQSVAFWCNPISGHATLYWYQQILGQGPKLLIQFQNNGVVDDSQLPKDRFSAERLKGVDSTLKIQPAKLEDSAVYLCASSLGSGITYEQYFGPGTRLTVT.

The V and J genes are TRBV6-5 and TRBJ1-6; D is undetermined. Germline CDR1 reads MNHEY; CDR2 reads SVGAGI. There are 11 residues in the CDR3. Trimming removed 6 bases from V and 9 bases from J, with 6 bases in between. The CDR3 nucleotides are TGTGCCAGCAGCTCCGTTTCACCCCTCCACTTT. It is translated as CASSSVSPLHF.

The chain links TRBV4-3 to TRBJ2-5; no clear D. V lost 1 base, J lost 4 bases, and 13 bases lay in between. CDR3 size: 15 residues. From germline, CDR1 is LGHNA and CDR2 YSLEER. CDR3 DNA: TGCGCCAGCAGCCAAGTAATGGGGTCAGCAGAGACCCAGTACTTC. Protein sequence: CASSQVMGSAETQYF.

The chain links TRBV6-5 to TRBJ1-1, with no clear D. Trimming removed 0 bases from V and 6 bases from J, with 14 bases in between. The germline CDR1 and CDR2 sequences are MNHEY and SVGAGI. The CDR3 spans 15 residues. The CDR3 DNA sequence: TGTGCCAGCAGTTACTCGGTAGGGCAAGTGTCTGAAGCTTTCTTT. This codes for CASSYSVGQVSEAFF.

The V and J genes are TRBV7-2 and TRBJ2-3; 10 nucleotides align to TRBD2. Per germline, CDR1 SGHTA and CDR2 FQGNSA. The ends lost 2 bases at V and 10 bases at J; junction bases unmatched: 9. This CDR3 is built from 15 residues. Written as DNA, the CDR3 is TGTGCCAGCAGCTTAAAAGCGGGAGGGCCCTTGCCGCAGTATTTT. Protein: CASSLKAGGPLPQYF. The full variable domain, completed using reference TRBV7-2 and TRBJ2-3, is GAGVSQSPSNKVTEKGKDVELRCDPISGHTALYWYRQSLGQGLEFLIYFQGNSAPDKSGLPSDRFSAERTGGSVSTLTIQRTQQEDSAVYLCASSLKAGGPLPQYFGPGTRLTVL.

This clone was picked up a small number of times. This chain links TRBV30 with TRBJ2-3; 7 nucleotides agree with TRBD2. The J segment lost 2 bases and the V segment lost 2 bases, leaving 7 bases of the junction unmatched. The CDR3 loop spans 15 amino acids. Per the germline V gene, CDR1 is GTSNPN and CDR2 is SVGIG (reference sequence). Written as DNA, the CDR3 is TGTGCCTGGAGTAGGAACGGGAGGACCACAGATACGCAGTATTTT. Encoded protein: CAWSRNGRTTDTQYF.

This chain links TRBV6-9 with TRBJ2-2; D not certain. CDR3 size: 15 residues. V lost 4 bases to trimming and J lost 4 bases, with 13 bases between them. Germline V gene data show CDR1 as MNHGY and CDR2 as SVAAGI. The CDR3 DNA reads TGTGCCAGCAGTTTATCCAAACAGTTCACCGGGGAGCTGTTTTTT. Its protein is CASSLSKQFTGELFF.

The V and J genes are TRBV30 and TRBJ2-3, with D possibly called TRBD1 or TRBD2 (7 bases each). V lost 2 bases and J 2 bases, leaving 11 bases between the germline ends. Germline V gene sequence: CDR1 GTSNPN, CDR2 SVGIG (reference sequence). This CDR3 has 14 amino acids. The CDR3 here is CAWSQGGNTDTQYF. Here the CDR3 DNA reads TGTGCCTGGAGTCAGGGGGGGAACACAGATACGCAGTATTTT.

The V call is TRBV14, the J call TRBJ2-5; TRBD2 agrees at 9 bases. The CDR3 is 17 residues long. Germline lookup yields CDR1 SGHDN and CDR2 FVKESK. The ends lost 5 bases at V and 2 bases at J; junction bases unmatched: 12. CDR3 in DNA: TGTGCCAGCAGCGTGCTCCGGGGACTAGCCGAGCAAGAGACCCAGTACTTC. Its protein product is CASSVLRGLAEQETQYF.

The chain couples TRBV28 to TRBJ1-1; D remains ambiguous. Germline-derived CDR1 and CDR2 are MDHEN and SYDVKM. There are 12 residues in the CDR3. V lost 1 base and J lost 7, with 7 bases in between. CDR3 coding DNA: TGTGCCAGCAGTTTATTATTGGGTGAAGCTTTCTTT. Protein: CASSLLLGEAFF.

The chain combines TRBV20-1 with TRBJ1-1; tentatively, D is TRBD1 (5 bases). This CDR3 is built from 11 residues. CDR1 and CDR2 (germline): DFQATT, SNEGSKA (reference sequence). Trimming stripped 3 bases from V and 5 bases from J, with 7 bases between. This chain's CDR3 is CSARSGTEAFF. The CDR3 region has the DNA TGCAGTGCTAGGTCAGGGACTGAAGCTTTCTTT.

V gene TRBV3-1 (or the pseudogene TRBV3-2) combines with J gene TRBJ2-7; D tentatively fits TRBD1 or TRBD2 (5 bases each). The germline V gene has CDR1 LGHDT and CDR2 YNNKEL (reference sequence). This CDR3 is 13 amino acids long. With 3 bases removed from V and 5 bases from J, the gap between germline ends came to 11 bases. The CDR3 protein is CASSQSRGHEQYF. CDR3 nucleotide sequence: TGTGCCAGCAGCCAGTCACGGGGCCACGAGCAGTACTTC.

Details on this clone: The same CDR3 is also encoded by other DNA sequences in this sample. The chain is built from TRBV6-2 or TRBV6-3 and TRBJ1-1; 9 positions agree with TRBD1. The length of the CDR3 is 13 residues. Germline V gene lookup returns CDR1 MNHEY and CDR2 SVGEGT. Trimming took 5 bases from V and 4 from J; bases not matched to a gene: 2. The CDR3 here is CASSPTGGTEAFF. The CDR3 nucleotides read TGTGCCAGCAGTCCGACAGGGGGCACTGAAGCTTTCTTT.

The V gene is TRBV29-1, the J gene TRBJ2-5; D remains unclear. This CDR3 has 13 residues. CDR1 is SQVTM and CDR2 is ANQGSEA in the germline V gene. Deletions cut 5 bases from V and 5 bases from J, with 15 bases between. For the CDR3, the DNA is TGCAGCGTTCAATTCCCAGTAGAGGAGACCCAGTACTTC. As protein: CSVQFPVEETQYF.